The TCR beta chain under discussion was sequenced for a study of shared clonotypes between healthy human individuals. On the study more broadly: Per-donor plates numbered three CD4 naive, three CD4 memory, two CD8 naive and one CD8 memory.

Deep-level settings were used for running the assay. Data came from immunoSEQ multiplex PCR; TCRdb stores just in-frame clones and leaves some out. The data contain about 2 million clones, 90% to 95% of them singletons. The CDR3 contains 13 residues. The origin of this receptor is a man aged 18-30 years in good health. The chain has TRBV12-1 and TRBJ2-7; the table's D call, TRBD2, has no DNA check behind it. TRBV12-1 represents a pseudogene. Material for sequencing was naive CD4+ T cells sorted from blood. Subset reported: CD45RA+ positively selected. The CDR3 here is CASSLSSPYEQYF. In DNA form, the CDR3 reads TGTGCCAGCAGCTTGAGTAGTCCCTACGAGCAGTACTTC.